This TCR beta chain was retrieved from a study of shared clonotypes between healthy human individuals. General study findings and limits: It was expected that sequencing depth would affect clonotype sharing among donors. Represented genetic and exposure-history diversity was restricted by having few donors.

Produced via immunoSEQ multiplex PCR; TCRdb's table is partial and in-frame only. Here the sample spans about 490,000 clones, roughly 85% being singletons. Of note for this clone: Antigen: not known.

Germline V gives CDR1 MNHEY, CDR2 SMNVEV (reference sequence). The CDR3 is made up of 15 amino acids. V shed 6 bases, J shed 2 bases, and the junction held 4 bases outside the gene matches. The chain carries TRBV27 and TRBJ2-1; 10 bases map to TRBD2. Sequenced: PBMCs. The receptor comes from a woman aged 40 to 50 in good health. Some clones in this sample may be carry-over from other donors' samples. The CDR3 sequence: CASSRLAGAYNEQFF. The DNA for the CDR3 is TGTGCCAGCAGCCGGCTAGCGGGAGCCTACAATGAGCAGTTCTTC.